This note documents a single T cell receptor beta chain sequence. Its matching antigen is unknown. This specimen belongs to a study of cytomegalovirus exposure and HLA in healthy donors. As for the study in general: Approximately 85 million unique TCRs from HLA-typed donors made up an early data release.

The CDR3 covers 14 residues. V lost 2 bases and J 3 bases, leaving 11 bases between the germline ends. Germline values: CDR1 LGHNA, CDR2 YSLEER. Primers for the PCR totalled 60 Vbeta and 13 Jbeta. The data were produced by immunoSEQ multiplex PCR, yet TCRdb's version contains in-frame clones alone and is incomplete. This sample's clone table lists around 97,000 clones. Regarding the study as a whole: The availability of immune exposure information extended only to CMV serostatus. For presence/absence analyses, sequencing depth was assumed to be roughly uniform across donors.

The receptor was derived from a man in his forties in good health and CMV-seronegative. The chain employs TRBV4-3 and TRBJ2-7, with D maybe TRBD1 (5 bases). Sequences were obtained from PBMCs. CDR3 region: CASSQHLDSYEQYF. Written as DNA, the CDR3 is TGCGCCAGCAGCCAACACCTAGACAGCTACGAGCAGTACTTC.